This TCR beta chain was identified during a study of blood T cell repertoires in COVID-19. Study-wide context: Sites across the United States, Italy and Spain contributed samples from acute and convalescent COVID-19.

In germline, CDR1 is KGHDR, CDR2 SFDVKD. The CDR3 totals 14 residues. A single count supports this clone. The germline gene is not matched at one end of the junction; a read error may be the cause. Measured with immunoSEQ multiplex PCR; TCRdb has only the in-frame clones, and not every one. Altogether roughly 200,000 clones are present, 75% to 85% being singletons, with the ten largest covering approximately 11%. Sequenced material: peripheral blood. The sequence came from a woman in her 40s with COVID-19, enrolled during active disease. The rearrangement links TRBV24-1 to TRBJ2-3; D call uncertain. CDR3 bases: TGTGCCACCAGTGTAAGAGGTTTCGCAGATAGGCAGTATTTT. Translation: CATSVRGFADRQYF.